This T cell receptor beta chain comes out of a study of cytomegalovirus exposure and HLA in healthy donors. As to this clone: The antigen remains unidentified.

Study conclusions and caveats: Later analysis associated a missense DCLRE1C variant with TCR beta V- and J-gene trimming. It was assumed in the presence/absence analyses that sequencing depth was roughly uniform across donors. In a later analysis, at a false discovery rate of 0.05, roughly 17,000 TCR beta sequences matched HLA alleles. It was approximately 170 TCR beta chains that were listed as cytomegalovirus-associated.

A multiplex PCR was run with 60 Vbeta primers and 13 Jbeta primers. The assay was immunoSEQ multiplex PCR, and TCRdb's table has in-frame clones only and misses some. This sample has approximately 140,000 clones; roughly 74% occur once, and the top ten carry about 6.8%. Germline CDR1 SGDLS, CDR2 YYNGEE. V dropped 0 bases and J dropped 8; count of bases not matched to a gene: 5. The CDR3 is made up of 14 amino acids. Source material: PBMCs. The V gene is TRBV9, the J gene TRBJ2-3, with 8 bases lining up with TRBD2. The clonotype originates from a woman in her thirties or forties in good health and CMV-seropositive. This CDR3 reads CASSVAGREATQYF. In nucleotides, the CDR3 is TGTGCCAGCAGCGTAGCTGGGCGGGAGGCTACGCAGTATTTT.